Listed below are T cell receptor beta chains from one sample, sequenced in a study of blood T cell repertoires in COVID-19. Sequencing used immunoSEQ multiplex PCR; TCRdb keeps in-frame clones, though not all of them. This table has around 140,000 clones, roughly 86% appearing once. The sample taken for sequencing was PBMCs or T cells enriched from blood (not recorded which). The source of these receptors is a woman aged 50 to 65 with acute COVID-19. The CDR3 runs from the conserved cysteine through the conserved F or W. The D gene is left open where the match is weak. Clone size is not always given. Where it is, it says once, few, many or a class for expanded clones.

>.|TRBJ2-7|TRBD1|TRBV27
CASSPGTVYEQYF
TGTGCCAGCAGCCCCGGGACAGTCTACGAGCAGTACTTC
>few|TRBJ2-3|TRBD2|TRBV4-2
CASSRGGSGRTDTQYF
TGTGCCAGCAGCCGCGGGGGTAGCGGGAGAACAGATACGCAGTATTTT
>.|TRBJ2-4|TRBD2|TRBV29-1
CSVDGGSDKNIQYF
TGCAGCGTTGATGGCGGGAGTGACAAAAACATTCAGTACTTC
>.|TRBJ2-3|TRBD2|TRBV7-8
CASSLGTSGSADTQYF
TGTGCCAGCAGCTTAGGGACTAGCGGGAGTGCAGATACGCAGTATTTT
>.|TRBJ1-6|.|TRBV3-1/TRBV3-2
CASSPRATNSPLHF
TGTGCCAGCAGCCCGCGGGCTACCAATTCACCCCTCCACTTT
>many|TRBJ1-1|TRBD1|TRBV29-1
CSVGQGGTEAFF
TGCAGCGTTGGACAGGGCGGCACTGAAGCTTTCTTT
>.|TRBJ1-1|.|TRBV19
CASRSWRDSQAFF
TGTGCCAGTAGGAGTTGGAGGGATTCTCAAGCTTTCTTT
>once|TRBJ1-2|TRBD1|TRBV27
CASSSRTGNYGYTF
TGTGCCAGCAGTTCCCGGACAGGGAACTATGGCTACACCTTC
>.|TRBJ2-7|.|TRBV5-8
CASSLQGMGGYEQYF
TGTGCCAGCAGCTTACAGGGGATGGGAGGCTACGAGCAGTACTTC
>.|TRBJ2-7|.|TRBV2
CASSNPRTGLTSAEQYF
TGTGCCAGCAGTAACCCGCGGACAGGACTAACCTCAGCTGAGCAGTACTTC
>.|TRBJ2-7|.|TRBV12-3/TRBV12-4
CASSRGYEQYF
TGTGCCAGCAGTCGAGGTTACGAGCAGTACTTC
>few|TRBJ1-4|.|TRBV19
CASKKGTNEKLFF
TGTGCCAGTAAGAAGGGGACTAATGAAAAACTGTTTTTT
>.|TRBJ2-7|TRBD2|TRBV11-2
CASSWDRGVEQYF
TGTGCCAGCAGCTGGGACCGGGGGGTCGAGCAGTACTTC
>.|TRBJ1-5|.|TRBV4-1
CASSPGGGRGGAGGQPQHF
TGCGCCAGCAGCCCAGGAGGGGGAAGGGGTGGCGCGGGGGGTCAGCCCCAGCATTTT
>few|TRBJ2-3|TRBD2|TRBV19
CASSIRSGRIGDTQYF
TGTGCCAGTAGTATACGTAGCGGGAGGATCGGAGATACGCAGTATTTT
>.|TRBJ2-2|.|TRBV6-5
CASNRGWGELFF
TGTGCCAGCAATAGGGGATGGGGGGAGCTGTTTTTT
>once|TRBJ1-2|TRBD1|TRBV5-1
CASSLGDRVDGYTF
TGCGCCAGCAGCTTGGGGGACAGGGTCGATGGCTACACCTTC
>.|TRBJ2-2|.|TRBV7-2
CASSLGSSAGTGELFF
TGTGCCAGCAGCTTAGGGAGTAGCGCGGGCACCGGGGAGCTGTTTTTT
>once|TRBJ2-7|TRBD2|TRBV29-1
CSVLTSGYSYEQYF
TGCAGCGTCCTTACTAGCGGGTACTCCTACGAGCAGTACTTC
>.|TRBJ1-6|.|TRBV30
CAWSNSGGNNSPLHF
TGTGCCTGGAGTAATAGCGGGGGTAATAATTCACCCCTCCACTTT
>.|TRBJ2-1|.|TRBV24-1
CATSDYYNEQFF
TGTGCCACCAGTGACTACTACAATGAGCAGTTCTTC
>.|TRBJ2-3|TRBD2|TRBV7-6
CASAPTSGVTDTQYF
TGTGCCAGCGCCCCAACTAGCGGGGTCACAGATACGCAGTATTTT
>.|TRBJ2-1|TRBD2|TRBV11-2
CASSARIYGTRGGNEQFF
TGTGCCAGCAGCGCCAGGATCTATGGGACTAGGGGGGGGAATGAGCAGTTCTTC
>many|TRBJ2-1|.|TRBV27
CASSPYPVDEQFF
TGTGCCAGCAGTCCCTACCCCGTGGATGAGCAGTTCTTC
>.|TRBJ2-3|TRBD2|TRBV25-1
CASSERGGSTDTQYF
TGTGCCAGCAGTGAACGGGGGGGGAGCACAGATACGCAGTATTTT
>.|TRBJ1-3|.|TRBV5-1
CASSLADTGSGNTIYF
TGCGCCAGCAGCTTGGCGGACACTGGCTCTGGAAACACCATATATTTT
>.|TRBJ1-1|TRBD1|TRBV10-3
CAISESTGPENTEAFF
TGTGCCATCAGTGAGTCGACAGGGCCTGAGAACACTGAAGCTTTCTTT
>.|TRBJ2-5|TRBD2|TRBV24-1
CATSEASGSTKKTQYF
TGTGCCACCAGTGAGGCTAGCGGGAGTACGAAAAAGACCCAGTACTTC
>few|TRBJ1-5|.|TRBV7-3
CASSAGGDGDCQPQHF
TGTGCCAGCAGCGCAGGCGGGGATGGGGATTGTCAGCCCCAGCATTTT
>once|TRBJ2-7|.|TRBV11-3
CASGLVFRGLGEQYF
TGTGCCAGCGGATTGGTGTTTAGGGGGTTGGGCGAGCAGTACTTC
>.|TRBJ2-7|TRBD1|TRBV3-1/TRBV3-2
CASSRGSYGQGYF
TGTGCCAGCAGCCGGGGGTCATATGGACAGGGGTACTTC
>once|TRBJ2-7|TRBD2|TRBV5-1
CASSPYVSGRDGEQYF
TGCGCCAGCAGCCCCTATGTGAGCGGGAGGGATGGCGAGCAGTACTTC
>.|TRBJ1-5|.|TRBV27
CASRGGVGNQPQHF
TGTGCCAGCAGGGGGGGGGTGGGGAATCAGCCCCAGCATTTT
>.|TRBJ1-1|.|TRBV6-6
CASSLTVKNTEAFF
TGTGCCAGCAGCCTTACGGTCAAGAACACTGAAGCTTTCTTT
>.|TRBJ2-7|.|TRBV5-1
CASSFGGPYEQYF
TGCGCCAGCAGCTTCGGGGGACCCTACGAGCAGTACTTC
>.|TRBJ1-3|.|TRBV28
CASSPRLILVGNTIYF
TGTGCCAGCAGCCCTAGGCTAATATTAGTGGGAAACACCATATATTTT
>.|TRBJ2-1|TRBD2|TRBV30
CAWSRTSGRSTFF
TGTGCCTGGAGTCGGACTAGCGGGAGGTCGACCTTCTTC
>.|TRBJ2-2|.|TRBV5-1
CASSFRTAGSTGELFF
TGCGCCAGCAGCTTCCGGACAGCTGGAAGCACCGGGGAGCTGTTTTTT
>once|TRBJ2-7|.|TRBV13
CASSPYRHYEQYF
TGTGCCAGCAGCCCATACAGACACTACGAGCAGTACTTC
>.|TRBJ1-2|TRBD1|TRBV6-5
CASSPGTGSGYTF
TGTGCCAGCAGCCCCGGGACAGGCTCTGGCTACACCTTC
>.|TRBJ1-1|.|TRBV18
CASSPLQENTEAFF
TGTGCCAGCTCACCACTCCAGGAGAACACTGAAGCTTTCTTT
>.|TRBJ2-1|.|TRBV9
CASSPSWTGNEQFF
TGTGCCAGCAGCCCAAGTTGGACTGGAAATGAGCAGTTCTTC
>few|TRBJ2-7|TRBD2|TRBV30
CAWSVDSGSDEQYF
TGTGCCTGGAGTGTTGATAGCGGGAGTGACGAGCAGTACTTC
>.|TRBJ2-1|.|TRBV9
CASSNVGVGSRDNEQFF
TGTGCCAGCAGCAATGTGGGAGTCGGGTCGAGGGACAATGAGCAGTTCTTC
>.|TRBJ1-2|.|TRBV10-1
CASSETTDWGYTF
TGCGCCAGCAGTGAGACCACTGACTGGGGCTACACCTTC
>.|TRBJ1-5|TRBD1|TRBV12-3/TRBV12-4
CASSSDRVQPQHF
TGTGCCAGCAGTTCGGACAGGGTTCAGCCCCAGCATTTT
>.|TRBJ2-3|TRBD1|TRBV6-2/TRBV6-3
CASSRTGNGDTQYF
TGTGCCAGCAGTCGGACAGGGAACGGAGATACGCAGTATTTT
>.|TRBJ1-3|.|TRBV9
CASSSGGYQNTIYF
TGTGCCAGCAGCTCGGGGGGATACCAAAACACCATATATTTT
>.|TRBJ1-5|.|TRBV15
CATSRGGSNQPQHF
TGTGCCACCAGCAGGGGAGGGAGCAATCAGCCCCAGCATTTT
>once|TRBJ2-7|TRBD2|TRBV7-9
CASSPPGLAAYEQYF
TGTGCCAGCAGCCCACCGGGACTAGCGGCCTACGAGCAGTACTTC
>.|TRBJ2-7|TRBD2|TRBV7-2
CASSPCPLAGVPYEQYF
TGTGCCAGCAGCCCCTGCCCCCTAGCGGGAGTACCCTACGAGCAGTACTTC
>.|TRBJ1-1|.|TRBV27
CASSLSGARRNTEAFF
TGTGCCAGCAGTTTATCGGGGGCGCGCCGGAACACTGAAGCTTTCTTT
>.|TRBJ2-1|.|TRBV11-3
CASSLGLYNEQFF
TGTGCCAGCAGCTTAGGACTATACAATGAGCAGTTCTTC
>.|TRBJ1-2|.|TRBV24-1
CATSDLSGVGGYTF
TGTGCCACCAGTGATTTGTCGGGGGTCGGCGGCTACACCTTC
>.|TRBJ1-2|TRBD1|TRBV5-4
CASSPRQGNYGYTF
TGTGCCAGCAGCCCCCGACAGGGGAACTATGGCTACACCTTC
>.|TRBJ2-7|TRBD2|TRBV4-3
CASSPGLAGETYEQYF
TGCGCCAGCAGCCCGGGACTAGCGGGGGAAACCTACGAGCAGTACTTC